The rows below give T cell receptor beta chains drawn from one sample of a study of cytomegalovirus exposure and HLA in healthy donors. The assay was immunoSEQ multiplex PCR, and TCRdb's table has in-frame clones only and misses some. The data contain roughly 110,000 clones, approximately 80% of them singletons. The sample consisted of PBMCs. The receptors here all came from a woman in her 40s in good health and CMV-seropositive. CDR3s include the opening cysteine and the closing phenylalanine or tryptophan. The D gene is left open where the match is weak. Part of the rows lack a size; the others show once, few, many or a class for expanded clones.

CDR3 DNA: TGCGCCAGCAGCTTAGGGGCAGGGGGATCATCGAACACTGAACCTTTCTTT
CDR3 protein: CASSLGAGGSSNTEPFF
V gene: TRBV5-1
J gene: TRBJ1-1
D gene: TRBD1
clone size: -

CDR3 DNA: TGCGCCAGAGGCGGCAGTCAGAGCACAGATACGCAGTATTTT
CDR3 protein: CARGGSQSTDTQYF
V gene: TRBV10-2
J gene: TRBJ2-3
D gene: -
clone size: -

CDR3 DNA: TGTGCCAGCAGCCTTGGGACAGTTGACGGGAGGCCCCAGCATTTT
CDR3 protein: CASSLGTVDGRPQHF
V gene: TRBV7-8
J gene: TRBJ1-5
D gene: TRBD1
clone size: -

CDR3 DNA: TGTGCCAGCACCGACCAGGGGGCGCGGCAGCCCCAGCATTTT
CDR3 protein: CASTDQGARQPQHF
V gene: TRBV6-5
J gene: TRBJ1-5
D gene: TRBD1
clone size: -

CDR3 DNA: TGCGCCAGCAGTGAGTCGACGGTTTTTCGGGGCAATCAGCCCCAGCATTTT
CDR3 protein: CASSESTVFRGNQPQHF
V gene: TRBV10-2
J gene: TRBJ1-5
D gene: -
clone size: -

CDR3 DNA: TGTGCCAGCTCACCGCCGGGTGGGGGAGGCGAGCAGTACTTC
CDR3 protein: CASSPPGGGGEQYF
V gene: TRBV18
J gene: TRBJ2-7
D gene: -
clone size: -

CDR3 DNA: TGTGCCAGCAGTTTCGCGGGAGTCCACGAGCAGTACTTC
CDR3 protein: CASSFAGVHEQYF
V gene: TRBV27
J gene: TRBJ2-7
D gene: TRBD2
clone size: -

CDR3 DNA: TGCGCCAGCAGCGAAGAACAGGAGGAAAAACTGTTTTTT
CDR3 protein: CASSEEQEEKLFF
V gene: TRBV5-1
J gene: TRBJ1-4
D gene: -
clone size: -

CDR3 DNA: TGCACGGGAGGCGGGGGGCAGGGAGATACGCAGTATTTT
CDR3 protein: CTGGGGQGDTQYF
V gene: TRBV29-1
J gene: TRBJ2-3
D gene: TRBD2
clone size: -

CDR3 DNA: TGTGCCAGCAGTTACTCAGCGGGGATCTCCTACAATGAGCAGTTCTTC
CDR3 protein: CASSYSAGISYNEQFF
V gene: TRBV6-5
J gene: TRBJ2-1
D gene: TRBD2
clone size: -

CDR3 DNA: TGCGCCAGCAGCCGCGACAGGGGCGAGCAGTACTTC
CDR3 protein: CASSRDRGEQYF
V gene: TRBV5-1
J gene: TRBJ2-7
D gene: TRBD1
clone size: -

CDR3 DNA: TGCAGCGTTGAGGGTGGGGGACAGGGGGCCCCCTACGAGCAGTACTTC
CDR3 protein: CSVEGGGQGAPYEQYF
V gene: TRBV29-1
J gene: TRBJ2-7
D gene: TRBD1
clone size: -

CDR3 DNA: TGTGCCAGCAGTTCCCCCGGGACAGGGAAAGAGACCCAGTACTTC
CDR3 protein: CASSSPGTGKETQYF
V gene: TRBV6-5
J gene: TRBJ2-5
D gene: TRBD1
clone size: -

CDR3 DNA: TGTGCCAGCAGCCTGCAGGGGTGGAACTACGAGCAGTACTTC
CDR3 protein: CASSLQGWNYEQYF
V gene: TRBV6-1
J gene: TRBJ2-7
D gene: -
clone size: few